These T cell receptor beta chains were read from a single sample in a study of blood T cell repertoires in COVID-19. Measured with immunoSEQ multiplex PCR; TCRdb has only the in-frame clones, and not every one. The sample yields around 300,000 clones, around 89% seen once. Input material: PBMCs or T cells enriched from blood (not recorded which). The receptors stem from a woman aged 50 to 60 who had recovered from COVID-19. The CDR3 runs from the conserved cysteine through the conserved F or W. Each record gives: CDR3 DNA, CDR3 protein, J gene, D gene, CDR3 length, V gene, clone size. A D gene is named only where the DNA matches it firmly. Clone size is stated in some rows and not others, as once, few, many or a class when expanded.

TGCGCCAGCAGCAACCCCACAGGCGAGACTGAAGCTTTCTTT CASSNPTGETEAFF TRBJ1-1 NA 14 TRBV5-1 NA
TGTGCCAGCAGCTTGGCTATATACAATGAGCAGTTCTTC CASSLAIYNEQFF TRBJ2-1 NA 13 TRBV5-5 NA
TGTGCCAGCAGTTTTTATCCGTCGGAAGCTTTCTTT CASSFYPSEAFF TRBJ1-1 NA 12 TRBV12-3/TRBV12-4 NA
TGCAGTGCTACCCGTGAGGATACGCAGTATTTT CSATREDTQYF TRBJ2-3 NA 11 TRBV20-1 NA
TGTGCCAGCGGGGAGGTCAATCAGCCCCAGCATTTT CASGEVNQPQHF TRBJ1-5 NA 12 TRBV6-6 once
TGTGCCAGCAGCTTGTCAGGGGGTCGTAACAATCAGCCCCAGCATTTT CASSLSGGRNNQPQHF TRBJ1-5 TRBD1 16 TRBV5-8 NA
TGTGCCAGCTCACCGACAGCTCTAGGGGACTATGGCTACACCTTC CASSPTALGDYGYTF TRBJ1-2 NA 15 TRBV18 NA
TGCGCCAGCAGCTTTAGCGGGTCGAACACCGGGGAGCTGTTTTTT CASSFSGSNTGELFF TRBJ2-2 TRBD2 15 TRBV4-1 NA
TGTGCCAGCAGGCCCCTAGCGGGAGGTCACAATGAGCAGTTCTTC CASRPLAGGHNEQFF TRBJ2-1 TRBD2 15 TRBV28 NA
TGTGCCAGCAGGATAATGGACAGGAAAGCCACTGAAGCTTTCTTT CASRIMDRKATEAFF TRBJ1-1 TRBD1 15 TRBV28 NA
TGTGCCAGTAGCCCAGGGGGGAACGAGCAGTACTTC CASSPGGNEQYF TRBJ2-7 NA 12 TRBV19 NA
TGTGCCAGCAGCTTGGAGTTGGGGGGAGGAGCTTTCTTT CASSLELGGGAFF TRBJ1-1 NA 13 TRBV5-4 NA
TGTGCCAGCAACCCGGACAGGTTGGGGGGCTACACCTTC CASNPDRLGGYTF TRBJ1-2 TRBD1 13 TRBV2 NA
TGTGCCAGCAGTTTAAAGCAGGCAGGGTCCTCTCGCGTGCAGTTCTTC CASSLKQAGSSRVQFF TRBJ2-1 NA 16 TRBV28 NA
TGTGCCAGCAGCCTTACGACAGGGCGGCCCCTCCACTTT CASSLTTGRPLHF TRBJ1-6 TRBD1 13 TRBV14 NA
TGTGCCAGCAGCAAAGGTCAGCGCCACCATTATCAGCCCCAGCATTTT CASSKGQRHHYQPQHF TRBJ1-5 NA 16 TRBV21-1 NA
TGTGCCAGTAGTAGGCCGGGACAGGGGGCCTCTGGGGCCAACGTCCTGACTTTC CASSRPGQGASGANVLTF TRBJ2-6 TRBD1 18 TRBV19 NA
TGTGCCAGCAGTTTATTGGGACAGGGATCGAGGAATGAGCAGTTCTTC CASSLLGQGSRNEQFF TRBJ2-1 TRBD1 16 TRBV28 once
TGTGCCAGCAGTGTTCAGGGCCCGCCTAAAAATCAGCCCCAGCATTTT CASSVQGPPKNQPQHF TRBJ1-5 NA 16 TRBV2 NA
TGTGCCAGCACTCCCCTTAGCAGCGGGAGGGCCGGGGAGACCCAGTACTTC CASTPLSSGRAGETQYF TRBJ2-5 TRBD2 17 TRBV28 once
TGTGCCAGCTCTCAAATAGGCGGGGGCCCAGATACGCAGTATTTT CASSQIGGGPDTQYF TRBJ2-3 NA 15 TRBV18 NA
TGTGCCAGCAGTAAAGGGGGTGCCGGGGCCAACGTCCTGACTTTC CASSKGGAGANVLTF TRBJ2-6 NA 15 TRBV25-1 NA
TGCGCCAGCAGCCACTCCGGGACAGGGGGTGATGGCTACACCTTC CASSHSGTGGDGYTF TRBJ1-2 TRBD1 15 TRBV5-1 once
TGTGCCAGCAGCACCATGCGGGTGGTGGGTTACAATGAGCAGTTCTTC CASSTMRVVGYNEQFF TRBJ2-1 NA 16 TRBV11-2 few
TGCGCCAGCAGTTGGGGCAGCTTGAACACTGAAGCTTTCTTT CASSWGSLNTEAFF TRBJ1-1 NA 14 TRBV5-1 NA
TGTGCCAGCAGTTTATCGGGCTCAGGGAATGAGCAGTTCTTC CASSLSGSGNEQFF TRBJ2-1 NA 14 TRBV6-2/TRBV6-3 NA
TGTGCCAGCAGTTTTGAGAGGACTTTCTTT CASSFERTFF TRBJ1-1 NA 10 TRBV28 NA
TGTGCCAGCAGCCCAGCAGGACAGGGGCCCAGGATCTACACCTTC CASSPAGQGPRIYTF TRBJ1-2 TRBD1 15 TRBV7-2 once
TGTGCCAGTAGTGTGACGTCGGGACAGAAAAATTCACCCCTCCACTTT CASSVTSGQKNSPLHF TRBJ1-6 TRBD1 16 TRBV19 NA
TGTGCCAGCAGTGAGACAGGGACGAGCCAGCCCCAGCATTTT CASSETGTSQPQHF TRBJ1-5 TRBD1 14 TRBV6-1 few
TGTGCCAGCTCACCAAATACCCTACAGCAAGGTTCACCCCTCCACTTT CASSPNTLQQGSPLHF TRBJ1-6 NA 16 TRBV18 NA
TGCGCCAGCAGCCAAGACCCCCGCCAGGGTATCGGCTACAATGAGCAGTTCTTC CASSQDPRQGIGYNEQFF TRBJ2-1 NA 18 TRBV4-3 NA
TGTGCCAGCAGTCGACAGGGTTACACTGAAGCTTTCTTT CASSRQGYTEAFF TRBJ1-1 TRBD1 13 TRBV28 NA
TGTGCCAGCAGCTATCGGGGGGGGATCTCAAATCAGCCCCAGCATTTT CASSYRGGISNQPQHF TRBJ1-5 NA 16 TRBV7-2 NA
TGTGCCAGCAGCCTGCGGACAGGGGACTATGGCTACACCTTC CASSLRTGDYGYTF TRBJ1-2 TRBD1 14 TRBV9 NA
TGCAGTGCTAGTCGGCAGGGGAAAACTAATGAAAAACTGTTTTTT CSASRQGKTNEKLFF TRBJ1-4 NA 15 TRBV20-1 NA
TGTGCCAGCAGCATTCCTAGCGGGAGAACACGCAATGAGCAGTTCTTC CASSIPSGRTRNEQFF TRBJ2-1 TRBD2 16 TRBV27 NA
TGTGCCAGCAGCCCGCAAAACGCAGGGGCAGCTGGAAACACCATATATTTT CASSPQNAGAAGNTIYF TRBJ1-3 NA 17 TRBV9 NA
TGCGCCAGCAGCCAAGACTTAGATAATTCACCCCTCCACTTT CASSQDLDNSPLHF TRBJ1-6 NA 14 TRBV4-3 NA
TGCGCCAGCAGGGCAGGGGGGAACACTGAAGCTTTCTTT CASRAGGNTEAFF TRBJ1-1 TRBD1 13 TRBV5-1 few
TGTGCCAGCAGCTTAGTGGGGACAGAGAACAATGAGCAGTTCTTC CASSLVGTENNEQFF TRBJ2-1 TRBD1 15 TRBV11-3 NA
TGTGCCAGCGGTACAGGGAAAGGGTTCGGGACTGAAGCTTTCTTT CASGTGKGFGTEAFF TRBJ1-1 NA 15 TRBV27 NA
TGTGCCAGCAGCTTAGATCCTAGGGGTTACAATGAGCAGTTCTTC CASSLDPRGYNEQFF TRBJ2-1 NA 15 TRBV11-2 NA
TGTGCCAGCGGACAGGGGGCTGGAGGCTATGGCTACACCTTC CASGQGAGGYGYTF TRBJ1-2 TRBD1 14 TRBV27 NA
TGTGCCTGGAGTCCACGTCCGGGACTAGCGTTCACAGATACGCAGTATTTT CAWSPRPGLAFTDTQYF TRBJ2-3 TRBD2 17 TRBV30 NA
TGTGCCACCAGCAGAGAGCCAGGGGTTGGCTACACCTTC CATSREPGVGYTF TRBJ1-2 NA 13 TRBV15 NA
TGTGCCAGCAGCTTTGGGACTAGCGTCACAGATACGCAGTATTTT CASSFGTSVTDTQYF TRBJ2-3 TRBD2 15 TRBV11-2 NA
TGTGCCAGCAGTTTACAGGGCCTGGGCACTGAAGCTTTCTTT CASSLQGLGTEAFF TRBJ1-1 NA 14 TRBV28 NA
TGTGCCAGCAGTGACTTAGCTGGCGAAGAGACCCAGTACTTC CASSDLAGEETQYF TRBJ2-5 NA 14 TRBV6-4 NA
TGTGCCTGGAGTCCTACAGTTGAAGCTTTCTTT CAWSPTVEAFF TRBJ1-1 NA 11 TRBV30 NA
TGCAGCGTTGTCCTCGATGCAGAGAACACCGGGGAGCTGTTTTTT CSVVLDAENTGELFF TRBJ2-2 NA 15 TRBV29-1 NA
TGTGCCAGCAGAGCCCCCTGGACTAGCCGCGGAGGCGGGGAGCTGTTTTTT CASRAPWTSRGGGELFF TRBJ2-2 TRBD2 17 TRBV6-4 NA
TGTGCCAGTAGTACCACGACAGGCTTCTACGAGCAGTACTTC CASSTTTGFYEQYF TRBJ2-7 NA 14 TRBV19 NA
TGCAGCGTGGGTCGGGGGGCCGGCACTGAAGCTTTCTTT CSVGRGAGTEAFF TRBJ1-1 NA 13 TRBV29-1 NA
TGTGCCAGTAGTATATCAGGGTTGGATTCACCCCTCCACTTT CASSISGLDSPLHF TRBJ1-6 NA 14 TRBV19 NA
TGTGCCAGCAGTGTGAATCCGACAGGTCAGGGCTATGGCTACACCTTC CASSVNPTGQGYGYTF TRBJ1-2 NA 16 TRBV28 NA